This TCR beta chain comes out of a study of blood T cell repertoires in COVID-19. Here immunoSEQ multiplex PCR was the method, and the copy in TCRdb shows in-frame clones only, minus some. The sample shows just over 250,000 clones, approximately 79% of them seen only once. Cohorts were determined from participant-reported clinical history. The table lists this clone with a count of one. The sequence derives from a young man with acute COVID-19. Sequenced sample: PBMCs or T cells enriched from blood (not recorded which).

The CDR3 DNA follows: TGTGCCAGCAGCTTATTGATGGCAGAACCTAATGAAAAACTGTTTTTT. As protein: CASSLLMAEPNEKLFF. V is TRBV7-2 and J is TRBJ1-4; the D is unclear. CDR1 is SGHTA and CDR2 is FQGNSA in the germline V gene. The CDR3 contains 16 residues. Trimming pared 2 bases from V and 3 bases from J, leaving 13 bases between.